The present T cell receptor beta chain was sequenced within a study of blood T cell repertoires in COVID-19. Study overall: There were acute and convalescent COVID-19 samples, and they came from the United States, Italy and Spain.

A remark on this clone: The same CDR3 also results from other DNA sequences found in this sample.

Germline V lookup: CDR1 DFQATT, CDR2 SNEGSKA (reference sequence). This CDR3 comprises 10 residues. The germline V and J ends were trimmed by 2 bases and 7 bases, with 3 bases remaining between them. Source study methods: Amplified reference gene primers provided the basis for estimating nucleated cell counts. Profiled with immunoSEQ multiplex PCR; TCRdb holds only in-frame clones, not every one. The DNA was the basis for D and trimming; V, J and clone size are from that table. The repertoire includes some 99,000 clones, roughly 85% of them detected once, and roughly 20% sits in the top ten. This TCR derives from a woman in her sixties or seventies with acute or convalescent COVID-19. Specimen: peripheral blood. This chain uses TRBV20-1 with TRBJ2-1; D uncertain. CDR3 loop: CSARLNEQFF. CDR3 nucleotide sequence: TGCAGTGCTAGATTAAATGAGCAGTTCTTC.